This TCR beta chain was sequenced during a study of T-cell memory formation after mild COVID-19. General study results and limits: The appearance of some responding clones in pre-infection memory suggested that cross-reactive memory joined.

V lost 3 bases to trimming and J lost 5 bases, with 13 bases between them. This CDR3 spans 14 amino acids. In the case of this clonotype: Its cognate antigen is unknown.

TCRdb reprocessed the 5' RACE reads with MiXCR, giving one entry per CDR3 protein. This table holds 470,000 or so distinct CDR3 sequences, nearly 25% found once. This sequence originates from an adult woman who had mild COVID-19 (a few samples of this study predate the infection). Cell type and time point are not known. The chain combines TRBV12-3 or TRBV12-4 with TRBJ1-2; D is uncertain. What was sequenced was PBMCs or a T cell subset sorted from them (not recorded which). In DNA form, the CDR3 reads TGTGCCAGCAGTTTGCAAGGCCATTGGTATGGCTACACCTTC. Translating gives CASSLQGHWYGYTF.